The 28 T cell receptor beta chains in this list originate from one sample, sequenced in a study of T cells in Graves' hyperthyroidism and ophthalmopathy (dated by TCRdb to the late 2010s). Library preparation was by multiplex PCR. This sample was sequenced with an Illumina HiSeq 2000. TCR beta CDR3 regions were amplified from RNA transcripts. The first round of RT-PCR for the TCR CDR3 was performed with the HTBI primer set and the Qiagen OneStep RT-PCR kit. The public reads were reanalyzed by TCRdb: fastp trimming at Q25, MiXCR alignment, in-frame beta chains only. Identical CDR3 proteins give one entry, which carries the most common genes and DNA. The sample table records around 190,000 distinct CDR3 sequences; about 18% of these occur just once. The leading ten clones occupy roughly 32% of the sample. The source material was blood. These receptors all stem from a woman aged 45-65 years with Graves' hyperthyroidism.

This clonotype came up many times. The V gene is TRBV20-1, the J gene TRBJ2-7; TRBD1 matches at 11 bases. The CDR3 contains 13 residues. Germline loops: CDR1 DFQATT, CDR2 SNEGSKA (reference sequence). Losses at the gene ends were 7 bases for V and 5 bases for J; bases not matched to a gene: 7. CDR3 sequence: CSVSDRGLDEQYF. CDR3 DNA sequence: TGCAGTGTATCGGACAGGGGGCTGGACGAGCAGTACTTC.

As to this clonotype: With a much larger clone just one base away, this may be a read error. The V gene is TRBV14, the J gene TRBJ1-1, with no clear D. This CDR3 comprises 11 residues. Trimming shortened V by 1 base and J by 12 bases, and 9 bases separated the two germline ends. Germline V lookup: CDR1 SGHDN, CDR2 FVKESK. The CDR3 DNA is TGTGCCAGCAGCCAAGGTCCGGAAACTTTCTTT. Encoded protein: CASSQGPETFF.

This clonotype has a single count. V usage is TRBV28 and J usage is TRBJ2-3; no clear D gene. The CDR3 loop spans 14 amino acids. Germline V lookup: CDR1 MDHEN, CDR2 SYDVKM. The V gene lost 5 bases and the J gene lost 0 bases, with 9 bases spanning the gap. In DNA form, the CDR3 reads TGTGCCAGCAGTCAGAGCCTAAGCACAGATACGCAGTATTTT. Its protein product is CASSQSLSTDTQYF.

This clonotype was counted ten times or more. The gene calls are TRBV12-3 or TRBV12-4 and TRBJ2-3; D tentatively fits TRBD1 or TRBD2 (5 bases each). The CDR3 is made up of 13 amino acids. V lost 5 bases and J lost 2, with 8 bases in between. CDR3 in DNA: TGTGCCAGCAGTGGGGGTGACACAGATACGCAGTATTTT. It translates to CASSGGDTDTQYF.

The CDR3 loop reads CASSQGQGGLDGYTF. CDR3 coding DNA: TGTGCCAGCAGTCAAGGACAGGGTGGGTTGGATGGCTACACCTTC. The chain carries TRBV28 and TRBJ1-2; 8 bases line up with TRBD1. V trimming: 5 bases; J trimming: 6 bases; junction bases outside the gene matches: 11. The CDR3 spans 15 residues. Per the germline V gene, CDR1 is MDHEN and CDR2 is SYDVKM.

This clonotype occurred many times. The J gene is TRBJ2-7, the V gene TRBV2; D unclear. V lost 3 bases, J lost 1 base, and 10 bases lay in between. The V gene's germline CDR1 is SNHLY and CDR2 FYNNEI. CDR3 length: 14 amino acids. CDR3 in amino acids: CASSDEIYSYEQYF. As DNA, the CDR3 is TGTGCCAGCAGTGATGAGATATATTCCTACGAGCAGTACTTC.

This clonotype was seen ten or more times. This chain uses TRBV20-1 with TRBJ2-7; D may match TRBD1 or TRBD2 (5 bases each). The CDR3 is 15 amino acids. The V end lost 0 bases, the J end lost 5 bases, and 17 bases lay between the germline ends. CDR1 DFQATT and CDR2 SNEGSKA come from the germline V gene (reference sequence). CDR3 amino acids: CSARDRGANLHEQYF. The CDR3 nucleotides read TGCAGTGCTAGAGATCGAGGGGCAAATTTGCACGAGCAGTACTTC.

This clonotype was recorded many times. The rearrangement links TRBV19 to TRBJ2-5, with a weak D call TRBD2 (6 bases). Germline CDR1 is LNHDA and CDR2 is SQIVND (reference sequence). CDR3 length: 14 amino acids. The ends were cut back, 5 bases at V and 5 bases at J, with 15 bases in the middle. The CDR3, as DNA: TGTGCCAGTAGTCGCGGGGCAGGGATGGAGACCCAGTACTTC. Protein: CASSRGAGMETQYF.

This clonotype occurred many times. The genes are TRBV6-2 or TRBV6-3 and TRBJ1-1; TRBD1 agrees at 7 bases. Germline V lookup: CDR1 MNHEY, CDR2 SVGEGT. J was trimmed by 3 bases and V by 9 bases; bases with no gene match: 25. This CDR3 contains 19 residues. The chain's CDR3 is CASDNESGGAPKLDTEAFF. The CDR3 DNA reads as TGTGCCAGTGACAACGAATCAGGGGGAGCCCCGAAATTGGACACTGAAGCTTTCTTT.

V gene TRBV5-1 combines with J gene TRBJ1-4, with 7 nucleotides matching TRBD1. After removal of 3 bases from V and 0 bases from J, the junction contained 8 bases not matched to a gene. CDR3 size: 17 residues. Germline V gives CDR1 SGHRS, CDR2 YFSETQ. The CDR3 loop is CASSWTGSVATNEKLFF. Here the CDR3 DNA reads TGCGCCAGCAGCTGGACAGGTTCAGTTGCAACTAATGAAAAACTGTTTTTT.

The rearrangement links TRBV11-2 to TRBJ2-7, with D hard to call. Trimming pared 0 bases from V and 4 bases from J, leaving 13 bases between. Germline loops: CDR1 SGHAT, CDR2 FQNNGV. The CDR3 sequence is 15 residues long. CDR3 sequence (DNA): TGTGCCAGCAGCTTAGATTGGGGAATTAATTACGAGCAGTACTTC. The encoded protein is CASSLDWGINYEQYF.

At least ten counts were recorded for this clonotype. The CDR3 loop is CATPGRSGNTIYF. CDR3 bases: TGTGCCACTCCGGGTCGCTCTGGAAACACCATATATTTT. The chain combines TRBV12-3 or TRBV12-4 with TRBJ1-3; D is ambiguous. The CDR3 runs 13 residues. Trimming removed 10 bases at V and 0 bases at J, with 10 bases between.

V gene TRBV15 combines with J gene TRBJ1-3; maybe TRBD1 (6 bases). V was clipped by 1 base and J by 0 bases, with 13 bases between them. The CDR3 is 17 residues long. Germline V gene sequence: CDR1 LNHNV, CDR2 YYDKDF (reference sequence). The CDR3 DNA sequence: TGTGCCACCAGCAGAGTGTTCGGACAGAACTCTGGAAACACCATATATTTT. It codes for CATSRVFGQNSGNTIYF. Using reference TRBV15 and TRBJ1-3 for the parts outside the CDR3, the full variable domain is DAMVIQNPRYQVTQFGKPVTLSCSQTLNHNVMYWYQQKSSQAPKLLFHYYDKDFNNEADTPDNFQSRRPNTSFCFLDIRSPGLGDTAMYLCATSRVFGQNSGNTIYFGEGSWLTVV.

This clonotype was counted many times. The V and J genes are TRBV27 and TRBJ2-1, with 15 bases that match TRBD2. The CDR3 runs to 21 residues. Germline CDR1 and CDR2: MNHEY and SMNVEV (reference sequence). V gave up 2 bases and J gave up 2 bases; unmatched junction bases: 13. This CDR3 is CASSLPRGGTSGGKTYNEQFF. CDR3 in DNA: TGTGCCAGCAGTTTACCTCGTGGCGGGACTAGCGGGGGGAAAACCTACAATGAGCAGTTCTTC.

The CDR3 spells CASSLIGQGAYEQYF. Written as DNA, the CDR3 is TGTGCCAGCAGTTTGATAGGACAGGGGGCCTACGAGCAGTACTTC. The gene calls are TRBV28 and TRBJ2-7; 10 bases are a match to TRBD1. The germline CDR1 and CDR2 sequences are MDHEN and SYDVKM. V lost 3 bases and J lost 2; bases outside the gene matches: 4. The CDR3 length is 15 residues.

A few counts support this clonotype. The CDR3 region is CATSDLAGLTPDTQYF. The DNA of the CDR3 is TGTGCCACCAGTGATTTGGCGGGGTTGACCCCAGATACGCAGTATTTT. The chain links TRBV24-1 to TRBJ2-3; possible D gene TRBD2, 6 bases. The V gene's germline CDR1 is KGHDR and CDR2 SFDVKD. This CDR3 region has 16 residues. Trimming left V 0 bases short and J 4 bases short, with 13 bases between.

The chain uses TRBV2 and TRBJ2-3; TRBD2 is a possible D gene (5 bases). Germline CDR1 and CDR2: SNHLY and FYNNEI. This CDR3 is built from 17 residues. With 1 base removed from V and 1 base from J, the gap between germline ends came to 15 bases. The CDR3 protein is CASSEGGSLRGTDTQYF. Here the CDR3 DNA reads TGTGCCAGCAGTGAAGGAGGCTCTCTGAGGGGCACAGATACGCAGTATTTT. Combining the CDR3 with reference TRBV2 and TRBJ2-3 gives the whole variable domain EPEVTQTPSHQVTQMGQEVILRCVPISNHLYFYWYRQILGQKVEFLVSFYNNEISEKSEIFDDQFSVERPDGSNFTLKIRSTKLEDSAMYFCASSEGGSLRGTDTQYFGPGTRLTVL.

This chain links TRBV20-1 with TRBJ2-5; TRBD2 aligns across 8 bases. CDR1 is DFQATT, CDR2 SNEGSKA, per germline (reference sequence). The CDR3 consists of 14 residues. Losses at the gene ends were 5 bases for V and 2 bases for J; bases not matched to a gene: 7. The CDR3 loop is CSAPKGLGQETQYF. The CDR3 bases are TGCAGTGCTCCTAAGGGACTAGGGCAAGAGACCCAGTACTTC.

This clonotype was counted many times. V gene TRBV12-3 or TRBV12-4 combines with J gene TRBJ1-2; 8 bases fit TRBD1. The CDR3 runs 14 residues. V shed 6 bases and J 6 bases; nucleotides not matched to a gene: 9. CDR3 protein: CASSPRTGSNGYTF. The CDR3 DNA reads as TGTGCCAGCAGCCCAAGGACAGGGTCTAATGGCTACACCTTC.

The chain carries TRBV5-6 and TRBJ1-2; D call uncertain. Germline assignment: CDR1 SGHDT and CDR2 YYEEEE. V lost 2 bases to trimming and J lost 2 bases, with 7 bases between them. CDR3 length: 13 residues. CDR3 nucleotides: TGTGCCAGCAGCTTTTGGGGAAACTATGGCTACACCTTC. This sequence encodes CASSFWGNYGYTF. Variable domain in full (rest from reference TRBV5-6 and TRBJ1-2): DAGVTQSPTHLIKTRGQQVTLRCSPKSGHDTVSWYQQALGQGPQFIFQYYEEEERQRGNFPDRFSGHQFPNYSSELNVNALLLGDSALYLCASSFWGNYGYTFGSGTRLTVV.

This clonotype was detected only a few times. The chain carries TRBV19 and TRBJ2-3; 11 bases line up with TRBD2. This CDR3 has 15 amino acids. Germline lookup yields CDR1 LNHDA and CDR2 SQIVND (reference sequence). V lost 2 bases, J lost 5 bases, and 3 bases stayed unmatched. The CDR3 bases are TGTGCCAGTAGTATACTAGCGGGGGGCTTAGATACGCAGTATTTT. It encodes CASSILAGGLDTQYF.

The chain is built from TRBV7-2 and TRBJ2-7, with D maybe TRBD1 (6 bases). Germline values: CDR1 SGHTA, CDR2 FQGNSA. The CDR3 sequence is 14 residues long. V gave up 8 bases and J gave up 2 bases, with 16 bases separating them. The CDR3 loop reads CASGYRDTPYEQYF. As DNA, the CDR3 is TGTGCCAGCGGATATAGGGACACCCCCTACGAGCAGTACTTC.

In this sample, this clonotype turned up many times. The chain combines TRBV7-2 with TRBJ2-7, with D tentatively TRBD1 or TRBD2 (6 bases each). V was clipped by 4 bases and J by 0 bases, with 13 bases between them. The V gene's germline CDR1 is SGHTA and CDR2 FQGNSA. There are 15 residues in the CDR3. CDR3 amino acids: CASSSRWGASYEQYF. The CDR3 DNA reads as TGTGCCAGCAGCTCCCGATGGGGGGCCTCCTACGAGCAGTACTTC.

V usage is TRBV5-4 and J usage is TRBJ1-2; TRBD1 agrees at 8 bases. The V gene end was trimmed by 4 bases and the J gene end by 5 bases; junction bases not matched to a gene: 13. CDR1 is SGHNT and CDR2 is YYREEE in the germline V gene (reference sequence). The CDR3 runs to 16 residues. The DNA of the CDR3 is TGTGCCAGCAGCCCCCGGACAGGGAGCCTCAATTATGGCTACACCTTC. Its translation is CASSPRTGSLNYGYTF.

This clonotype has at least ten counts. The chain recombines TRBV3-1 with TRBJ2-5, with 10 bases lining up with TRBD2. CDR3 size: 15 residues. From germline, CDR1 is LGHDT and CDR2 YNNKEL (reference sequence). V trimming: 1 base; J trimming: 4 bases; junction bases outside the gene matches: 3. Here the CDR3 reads CASSQASGRPETQYF. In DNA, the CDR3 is TGTGCCAGCAGCCAAGCTAGCGGGAGACCAGAGACCCAGTACTTC.

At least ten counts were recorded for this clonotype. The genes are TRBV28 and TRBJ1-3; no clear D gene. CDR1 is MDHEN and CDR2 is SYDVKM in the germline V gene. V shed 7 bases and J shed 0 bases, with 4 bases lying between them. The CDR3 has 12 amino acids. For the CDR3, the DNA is TGTGCCAGCATCAACTCTGGAAACACCATATATTTT. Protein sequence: CASINSGNTIYF.

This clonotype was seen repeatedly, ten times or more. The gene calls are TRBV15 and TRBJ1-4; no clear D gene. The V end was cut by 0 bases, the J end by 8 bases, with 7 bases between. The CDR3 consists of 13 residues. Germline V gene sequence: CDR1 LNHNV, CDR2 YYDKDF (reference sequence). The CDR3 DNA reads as TGTGCCACCAGCAGAGATCGAGGGGAAAAACTGTTTTTT. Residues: CATSRDRGEKLFF.

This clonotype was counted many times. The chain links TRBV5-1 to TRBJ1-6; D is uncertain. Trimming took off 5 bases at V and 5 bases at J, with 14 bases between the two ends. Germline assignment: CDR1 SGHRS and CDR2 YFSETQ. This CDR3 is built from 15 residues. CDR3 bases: TGCGCCAGCAGTAGCAACGGGGATCATAATTCACCCCTCCACTTT. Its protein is CASSSNGDHNSPLHF.